This T cell receptor beta chain was recorded in a study of CD8+ T cells in alopecia areata. V shed 0 bases and J shed 3 bases, with 11 bases lying between them. This CDR3 spans 15 amino acids. Germline V gene sequence: CDR1 ENHRY, CDR2 SYGVKD. Extracted from the samples, RNA was reverse transcribed into cDNA to serve as the sequencing template. Profiling relied on immunoSEQ multiplex PCR, and the TCRdb table lists in-frame clones only, not all of them. The top ten hold approximately 19% of the sample, which has 65,000 to 70,000 clones, approximately 64% seen once. The chain links TRBV10-3 to TRBJ1-2; no clear D. This receptor was identified in a human donor with alopecia areata. The source material was CD8+ T cells sorted from blood, sampled at week 0. CDR3 bases: TGTGCCATCAGTGAGTCGATTACAGAGTACTATGGCTACACCTTC. This translates into CAISESITEYYGYTF.